This entry features one T cell receptor beta chain sequence. Its antigen has not been determined. No much larger clone is present one base from it, and per-base qualities are unavailable. CDR1 and CDR2 are read off the germline V gene (reference sequence) as WNHNN and SYGVQD. The junction carries 16 bases between V and J, which are trimmed by 3 bases and 5 bases respectively. The CDR3 covers 15 residues, taking in both the cysteine and the phenylalanine. Only the CDR3 DNA stays, 45 bases, in frame from base 1. The immunoSEQ Assay was used to sequence TCRbeta CDR3 regions. After extraction, genomic DNA underwent amplification by bias-controlled multiplex PCR, followed by high-throughput sequencing. The study's processing was this. To quantify the absolute abundance of every unique TCRbeta CDR3 region, sequences were collapsed and filtered. Usable DNA was measured by amplifying reference genes present in all nucleated cells, and TCRbeta template counts were normalized to that usable DNA to estimate T cell fraction. Repertoire TCRs were annotated as SARS-CoV-2-specific by exact matching of V gene, CDR3 amino acid sequence and J gene to a known reactive TCR set. The reference SARS-CoV-2 TCR set came from MIRA and was filtered for enrichment in COVID-19-positive ImmuneCODE repertoires, removing public or cross-reactive TCRs. Drawing on the MIRA antigens, annotated TCRs were analysed further at the level of specific ORF or position within ORF. Depth was the summed frequency of annotated unique rearrangements, while breadth was defined as annotated unique rearrangements over total unique productive rearrangements. TCR breadth was compared between groups using two-sided Wilcoxon rank-sum tests. Imported from immuneACCESS, the table was reduced by TCRdb to in-frame sequences with V and J called. These copies leave out some clones; in studies compared against another copy, an unresolved V gene accounts for under half, and the cause of the remainder is not known. V and J calls and clone size are copied from that table; D and trimming were computed from the DNA. Across this sample there are under 250,000 clones, with roughly 87% seen only once. The ten biggest clones cover 2.5% to 3.5% of the sample.

According to the study, the label for this sample's treatment or condition signals: some 19 received Ad26.COV2.S at low or high dose, single or two shots; roughly five received placebo; per-sample allocation not given. Repertoires of vaccine and placebo recipients were sequenced from samples collected on day 63 after the first injection. In Cohort 1b, more than 20 adults aged 18-55 years were enrolled at a single site in Boston, USA, between 29 July and 7 August 2020. Ad26.COV2.S was a replication-incompetent adenovirus type 26 vector that expressed a prefusion-stabilized SARS-CoV-2 spike protein derived from the original Wuhan strain. This record comes from a study of Ad26.COV2.S vaccination and SARS-CoV-2 variants (dated by TCRdb to about 2021). Study-level background: Vaccine-arm donors were drawn from COV1001, a multicentre, randomized, double-blind, placebo-controlled phase I-IIa trial of Ad26.COV2.S in healthy adults. Investigators remained blinded to trial group allocation during experiments and outcome assessment. Trial participants were randomized into five groups of five: low-dose or high-dose Ad26.COV2.S given once or twice, or placebo on both occasions. Dosing of Ad26.COV2.S was intramuscular, at either 5x10^10 or 1x10^11 viral particles, delivered as one shot or as two shots spaced 56 days apart. The TCR-sequenced set comprised about 30 samples: around 20 Ad26.COV2.S vaccine recipients, 5 placebo recipients and 8 SARS-CoV-2 convalescent individuals. The specificity and breadth of SARS-CoV-2-reactive T cell receptors after Ad26.COV2.S vaccination were assessed by TCRbeta repertoire sequencing. Findings and caveats that apply to the study as a whole: Compared with placebo recipients, Ad26.COV2.S recipients showed higher spike-specific TCR breadth (P = 0.0014). Non-spike TCR breadth was comparable between vaccine and placebo recipients, consistent with the vaccine containing only spike. The study was not powered for comparison of responses between vaccine doses or regimens. The authors noted that the TCR breadth and depth analyses may have underestimated total T cell responses. After vaccination, substantial breadth of spike-specific CD8+ and CD4+ T cell responses was reported.

The clonotype was recovered from a person aged 18-65 years who received the Ad26.COV2.S COVID-19 vaccine or a placebo. The sequencing here drew on peripheral blood, taken in a trial of Ad26.COV2.S vaccine versus placebo. The sequence joins TRBV10-1 to TRBJ1-2, and perhaps TRBD1 as D gene, on 5 matching bases. The base sequence is TGCGCCAGCAGTGAAGCGAAAACAGGAGCTTATGGCTACACCTTC. Its protein product is CASSEAKTGAYGYTF.